This TCR beta chain was found in a study of T cells after yellow fever vaccination (dated 2019 in TCRdb). For context, the study as a whole: The SMART-Seq v4 Ultra Low Input RNA kit was used to prepare libraries from fractions with low cell numbers. Bulk TCR alpha and beta repertoires were sequenced longitudinally to track T-cell clones before and after primary and booster YFV17D yellow fever vaccination. Two healthy male donors made up the cohort, one aged 18 to 29 years and the other aged 30 to 40 years. Blood samples were taken at several timepoints before and after primary and secondary immunization, and bulk PBMC replicates and cell subsets were isolated.

On the study overall, not on this receptor specifically: Computational filtering was needed because FACS-sorted repertoires could contain abundant contaminating clonotypes from the bulk population. The secondary T-cell response was found to be weaker but faster than the primary response, with a peak reached on day 5 rather than on day 15. Because only a couple of donors were included in the study, the extent to which the findings can be generalized is limited. A small fraction of clonotypes appeared in both the CD4 and CD8 compartments, likely as a result of convergent recombination. After the booster, most clones that had expanded after primary vaccination were detected again (nearly 97% of CD4 and around nine tenths of CD8), suggesting broad maintenance of memory.

Turning to this clonotype: No cognate antigen has been identified for it. A read error may be the cause here, since a much bigger clone is one base away.

Sample treatment or condition, as interpreted from the label and publication: live attenuated yellow fever vaccine strain. A standard Ficoll-Paque protocol was used to isolate PBMCs from peripheral blood. CD4 and CD8 T-cell fractions were isolated with Dynabeads CD4 and CD8 positive selection kits. RNA was extracted with TriZol from bulk PBMCs, CD4 and CD8 fractions, and dextramer-positive and dextramer-negative fractions. Its CDR3 holds 13 amino acids, cysteine through phenylalanine. Only the CDR3 portion is preserved as DNA: 39 bases, with reading frame beginning at the first base. The V end loses 3 bases and the J end loses 5 bases, and a stretch of 10 bases separates them. The germline V gene (reference sequence) specifies LNHNV as CDR1 and YYDKDF as CDR2. TCR cDNA was synthesized by 5'RACE template switching, through which a universal primer site and unique molecular identifiers were introduced. cDNA synthesis was primed from both the TCR alpha and TCR beta constant segments. Library amplification used two PCR steps, and the second PCR step added sample barcodes and sequencing adapters. Sequencing of libraries was done on Illumina HiSeq 2500 (2x100 bp) or NovaSeq (2x150 bp). On the authors' methods: MIGEC was used to demultiplex reads and collapse the reads into UMI consensus sequences, and MiXCR was used for V(D)J alignment. Clonotypes responding to the vaccine were identified with edgeR on replicate PBMC samples, with the criteria of FDR below 0.01 and a log2 fold change above 5 up to day 15. Each bulk clonotype was labeled CD4 or CD8 based on which sequenced repertoire, CD4 or CD8, contained the clonotype at higher abundance. The public reads were run again by TCRdb, first through fastp at Q25 and then through MiXCR, and only productive beta chains were kept. Each entry is one CDR3 protein sequence, shown with its most common DNA and genes. TCRdb, not the authors, supplied the V and J calls. Across this sample there are a few hundred thousand distinct CDR3 sequences, with 5.5% to 8.5% seen only once. About 1% of the sample rests with the top ten.

The chain was built from TRBV15 and TRBJ2-5; the D region possibly corresponds to TRBD1 (7 bases align). This receptor was obtained from a young man who received the YFV17D yellow fever vaccine. The sequencing here drew on CD4+ T cells sorted from PBMCs, taken on the day of the yellow fever booster vaccination. DNA sequence: TGTGCCACCAGCAGCAGGGGGGATGAGACCCAGTACTTC. Translated, this is CATSSRGDETQYF.